Below, 20 T cell receptor beta chains from the same sample are listed, as sequenced in a study of monozygotic twins with inflammatory bowel disease. TCRdb re-called the 5' RACE reads; one entry per CDR3 protein, DNA not given. This sample contains around 210,000 distinct CDR3 sequences. Sequenced input: blood. The receptors here all came from a human donor with ulcerative colitis or Crohn's disease, or a healthy co-twin of an affected twin (not recorded which).

This sequence joins TRBV4-2 and TRBJ2-1; no DNA is available, so the TRBD1 call from TCRdb remains unchecked. CDR3 length equals 13 residues. The germline V gene encodes CDR1 LGHNA and CDR2 YNFKEQ. This chain's CDR3 is CASSQEGGSEQFF.

The chain joins TRBV5-1 to TRBJ2-5; TCRdb designates TRBD2, a call that cannot be tested without DNA. The CDR3 sequence is 17 residues long. Germline V gene sequence: CDR1 SGHRS, CDR2 YFSETQ. The CDR3 spells CASSLFGGDPTQETQYF.

J is TRBJ2-1 and V is TRBV24-1; as DNA is missing, the TRBD2 call by TCRdb cannot be tested. The V gene's germline CDR1 is KGHDR and CDR2 SFDVKD. The CDR3 has 16 residues. CDR3 residues: CATSATLRDFYNEQFF.

The V and J genes are TRBV7-9 and TRBJ2-7; TCRdb proposes TRBD1, but this gene call is untestable without DNA. The CDR3 length is 14 residues. Per the germline V gene, CDR1 is SEHNR and CDR2 is FQNEAQ (reference sequence). The CDR3 sequence: CASSPGEGEGEQYF.

This chain uses TRBV19 with TRBJ2-3; TCRdb picks TRBD1, but there is no DNA to check that call. CDR3 size: 14 residues. CDR1 is LNHDA, CDR2 SQIVND, per germline (reference sequence). The CDR3 loop reads CASRRTGETDTQYF. Complete variable domain (other parts from reference TRBV19 and TRBJ2-3): DGGITQSPKYLFRKEGQNVTLSCEQNLNHDAMYWYRQDPGQGLRLIYYSQIVNDFQKGDIAEGYSVSREKKESFPLTVTSAQKNPTAFYLCASRRTGETDTQYFGPGTRLTVL.

This chain uses TRBV5-1 with TRBJ1-1; TCRdb's assignment of TRBD1 cannot be checked, as there is no DNA. This CDR3 has 17 residues. Per germline, CDR1 SGHRS and CDR2 YFSETQ. CDR3: CASSFGGMGQKNTEAFF.

The chain carries TRBV11-1 and TRBJ2-3; TCRdb calls TRBD1, which cannot be checked without DNA. CDR3 length equals 18 residues. Germline CDR1 SGHAT, CDR2 FQDESV (reference sequence). CDR3 region: CASSFPPEGSGFTDTQYF.

V usage is TRBV11-2 and J usage is TRBJ2-7; absent DNA, TCRdb's TRBD1 call cannot be checked. There are 14 residues in the CDR3. Germline V gene data show CDR1 as SGHAT and CDR2 as FQNNGV. The CDR3 spells CASSRTGEAYEQYF.

This sequence joins TRBV9 and TRBJ1-1; absent DNA, TCRdb's TRBD1 call cannot be checked. The CDR3 has 15 amino acids. From germline, CDR1 is SGDLS and CDR2 YYNGEE. The CDR3 protein is CASSVGPGGDTEAFF.

The V gene is TRBV19, the J gene TRBJ1-2; TCRdb designates TRBD1, a call that cannot be tested without DNA. The germline V gene has CDR1 LNHDA and CDR2 SQIVND (reference sequence). CDR3 length equals 14 residues. Here the CDR3 reads CASSPNGGQGGYTF.

This chain uses TRBV20-1 with TRBJ2-1; checking the TCRdb D call of TRBD1 is not possible without DNA. This CDR3 contains 15 residues. Germline CDR1 and CDR2: DFQATT and SNEGSKA (reference sequence). CDR3 residues: CSASLFHLGGNEQFF.

This chain links TRBV12-3 or TRBV12-4 with TRBJ2-1; TCRdb's D call, TRBD1, is unchecked because there is no DNA. The CDR3 loop spans 15 amino acids. The CDR3 loop reads CASRPRDSSYNEQFF.

V and J are TRBV27 and TRBJ2-5. Germline CDR1 reads MNHEY; CDR2 reads SMNVEV (reference sequence). The CDR3 totals 12 residues. This CDR3 is CASSKYQETQYF.

The chain links TRBV7-9 to TRBJ2-5; the TCRdb D gene call, TRBD1, has no DNA to confirm it. This CDR3 region has 15 residues. CDR1 is SEHNR, CDR2 FQNEAQ, per germline (reference sequence). CDR3: CASSDSGSSGETQYF. Using reference TRBV7-9 and TRBJ2-5 for the parts outside the CDR3, the full variable domain is DTGVSQNPRHKITKRGQNVTFRCDPISEHNRLYWYRQTLGQGPEFLTYFQNEAQLEKSRLLSDRFSAERPKGSFSTLEIQRTEQGDSAMYLCASSDSGSSGETQYFGPGTRLLVL.

The gene calls are TRBV2 and TRBJ1-2. Germline lookup yields CDR1 SNHLY and CDR2 FYNNEI. CDR3 size: 12 residues. The CDR3 loop is CATSEGRGGYTF. The whole variable domain, filled in from reference TRBV2 and TRBJ1-2, reads EPEVTQTPSHQVTQMGQEVILRCVPISNHLYFYWYRQILGQKVEFLVSFYNNEISEKSEIFDDQFSVERPDGSNFTLKIRSTKLEDSAMYFCATSEGRGGYTFGSGTRLTVV.

The J gene is TRBJ2-5, the V gene TRBV18; the D call of TRBD1 rests on TCRdb alone, since no DNA is present to check it. CDR1 and CDR2 (germline): KGHSH, LQKENI. The CDR3 consists of 14 residues. The CDR3: CASSPSSGAETQYF.

The J gene is TRBJ1-4, the V gene TRBV5-5. Per germline, CDR1 SGHKS and CDR2 YYEKEE (reference sequence). The CDR3 has 14 residues. The CDR3 reads CASSPEGMGEKLFF.

J is TRBJ1-5 and V is TRBV6-1; TCRdb's assignment of TRBD1 cannot be checked, as there is no DNA. This CDR3 is built from 18 residues. Germline CDR1 and CDR2: MNHNS and SASEGT. This chain's CDR3 is CASSEGRQGAGGHQPQHF.

V is TRBV5-1 and J is TRBJ1-1. There are 14 residues in the CDR3. The germline V gene has CDR1 SGHRS and CDR2 YFSETQ. CDR3 in amino acids: CASSLDRPWTEAFF.

The chain recombines TRBV6-1 with TRBJ2-7; TCRdb returns TRBD1, unconfirmable since there is no DNA. Per germline, CDR1 MNHNS and CDR2 SASEGT. The CDR3 runs to 16 residues. The CDR3 loop reads CASSEGAGLSPYEQYF.